Below, 9 T cell receptor beta chains from the same sample are listed, as sequenced in a study of shared clonotypes between healthy human individuals. Assay used: immunoSEQ multiplex PCR; TCRdb lists only in-frame clones, some missing. Here the sample spans around 1.6 million clones, 95% to 99% being singletons. The sample was naive CD4+ T cells sorted from blood. Subset described: CD45RA+ positively selected. The receptors here all came from a young man in good health.

The chain recombines TRBV2 with TRBJ2-2; 13 positions agree with TRBD2. This CDR3 spans 15 amino acids. J lost 8 bases, V lost 6 bases, and 6 bases had no gene match. Germline lookup yields CDR1 SNHLY and CDR2 FYNNEI. The CDR3: CASRGLAGSGGELFF. CDR3 nucleotides: TGTGCCAGCAGGGGACTAGCGGGATCAGGTGGGGAGCTGTTTTTT.

The chain carries TRBV14 and TRBJ2-7, with D possibly TRBD2 on 5 matching bases. The CDR3 consists of 16 residues. Germline CDR1 and CDR2: SGHDN and FVKESK. Trimming removed 3 bases at V and 3 bases at J, with 18 bases between. CDR3 sequence reads: CASSQRWVGGLYEQYF. Written as DNA, the CDR3 is TGTGCCAGCAGCCAGAGGTGGGTTGGAGGACTCTACGAGCAGTACTTC.

The rearrangement links TRBV28 to TRBJ2-1, with D unclear. Trimming pared 3 bases from V and 8 bases from J, leaving 8 bases between. Germline V CDR1 and CDR2: MDHEN, SYDVKM. The CDR3 runs 12 residues. CDR3 bases: TGTGCCAGCAGTTTTATTGGCGATGAGCAGTTCTTC. Translated, it gives CASSFIGDEQFF.

The chain employs TRBV13 and TRBJ2-1, with D possibly called TRBD1 or TRBD2 (6 bases each). The ends were cut back, 5 bases at V and 0 bases at J, with 26 bases in the middle. This CDR3 has 20 amino acids. Germline-derived CDR1 and CDR2 are PRHDT and FYEKMQ (reference sequence). DNA for the CDR3: TGTGCCAGCAGCAAGACGCATGGATTTCCGGGGGCGGGCTCCTACAATGAGCAGTTCTTC. The encoded protein is CASSKTHGFPGAGSYNEQFF.

The CDR3 DNA reads as TGTGCCAGCAGCCGACTAGTCGGGTTTTACAATGAGCAGTTCTTC. This gives the protein CASSRLVGFYNEQFF. V usage is TRBV6-5 and J usage is TRBJ2-1, with D perhaps matching TRBD2 (6 bases). The germline gives CDR1 MNHEY, CDR2 SVGAGI. Trimming removed 6 bases from V and 4 bases from J, with 16 bases in between. This CDR3 is built from 15 residues.

J is TRBJ1-2 and V is TRBV6-1, with 7 bases identical to TRBD1. Germline V lookup: CDR1 MNHNS, CDR2 SASEGT. The CDR3 has 13 residues. The J segment lost 4 bases and the V segment lost 7 bases, leaving 6 bases of the junction unmatched. CDR3 nucleotides: TGTGCCAGCATAAGGGGGGACAGCTATGGCTACACCTTC. As protein: CASIRGDSYGYTF.

V is TRBV6-6 and J is TRBJ2-2; possibly TRBD1 for D (6 bases). The CDR3 runs to 15 residues. V was clipped by 1 base and J by 4 bases, with 10 bases between them. The germline V gene encodes CDR1 MNHNY and CDR2 SVGAGI (reference sequence). The CDR3 bases are TGTGCCAGCAGTTACTTCAGGGGTTCCACCGGGGAGCTGTTTTTT. This encodes CASSYFRGSTGELFF.

The chain has TRBV5-1 and TRBJ2-1; 10 bases line up with TRBD2. The germline V gene encodes CDR1 SGHRS and CDR2 YFSETQ. The CDR3 length is 17 residues. Unmatched junction bases numbered 9, after V lost 4 bases and J lost 2 bases. The CDR3 loop reads CASSLDVSGRTYNEQFF. CDR3 in DNA: TGCGCCAGCAGCCTAGACGTTAGCGGGAGGACCTACAATGAGCAGTTCTTC.

This chain connects TRBV6-5 to TRBJ1-2; possibly TRBD1 for D (6 bases). V gave up 7 bases and J gave up 0 bases, with 15 bases separating them. The V gene's germline CDR1 is MNHEY and CDR2 SVGAGI. The CDR3 length is 15 residues. CDR3 DNA: TGTGCCAGCACGGGGGGGCCGGGAGCTAACTATGGCTACACCTTC. Protein sequence: CASTGGPGANYGYTF.